The clone carrying this TCR beta chain was counted only a few times. The second PCR ran roughly 6 to 11 cycles with a sample-barcoded 5' primer and J-beta primers. One entry per CDR3 protein results from TCRdb running MiXCR on the 5' RACE reads. Here the sample spans roughly 1,800,000 distinct CDR3 sequences, 49% being singletons. This specimen belongs to a study of blood T cells in healthy people across ages. Input material: blood. The origin of this receptor is a woman between 35 and 50 years old in good health.

This chain's CDR3 is CASSFDRTNYGYTF. The CDR3, as DNA: TGTGCCAGCAGCTTTGACAGGACGAACTATGGCTACACCTTC. This sequence joins TRBV6-1 and TRBJ1-2; possibly TRBD1 for D (6 bases). V lost 6 bases, J lost 2 bases, and 13 bases lay in between. The length of the CDR3 is 14 residues. The germline gives CDR1 MNHNS, CDR2 SASEGT.